The 27 T cell receptor beta chains in this list originate from one sample, sequenced in a study of OX40 agonist ivuxolimab in advanced cancers. The method was immunoSEQ multiplex PCR; TCRdb's version includes in-frame clones alone and lacks a portion of them. Altogether more than 65,000 clones are present, 70% to 90% being singletons, with the ten largest covering 20% to 30%. The source material was CD4+ or CD8+ T cells sorted from blood, sampled in a trial of the OX40 agonist ivuxolimab. These receptors came from an adult with an advanced solid tumor such as melanoma, head and neck, liver or kidney cancer.

The J gene is TRBJ2-5, the V gene TRBV7-6; D is unclear. The germline CDR1 and CDR2 sequences are SGHVS and FNYEAQ. Trimming shortened V by 7 bases and J by 1 base, and 10 bases separated the two germline ends. CDR3 length: 13 amino acids. The CDR3 DNA reads TGTGCCAGCACTAAAGGCGGCCAAGAGACCCAGTACTTC. This sequence encodes CASTKGGQETQYF.

This sequence joins TRBV7-9 and TRBJ2-5; D perhaps matches TRBD1 (5 bases). The V gene's germline CDR1 is SEHNR and CDR2 FQNEAQ (reference sequence). Trimming took 1 base from V and 2 from J, leaving 5 bases between them. The CDR3 runs 13 residues. The CDR3 loop is CASSLGQQETQYF. The CDR3 nucleotides read TGTGCCAGCAGCTTAGGACAGCAAGAGACCCAGTACTTC.

V is TRBV5-1 and J is TRBJ1-5, with unresolved D. Trimming removed 0 bases from V and 7 bases from J, with 14 bases in between. This CDR3 has 15 amino acids. Germline values: CDR1 SGHRS, CDR2 YFSETQ. The CDR3 region is CASSLDGQAGQPQHF. CDR3 DNA: TGCGCCAGCAGCTTGGATGGCCAGGCGGGGCAGCCCCAGCATTTT. The full variable domain, its missing parts supplied by reference TRBV5-1 and TRBJ1-5, is KAGVTQTPRYLIKTRGQQVTLSCSPISGHRSVSWYQQTPGQGLQFLFEYFSETQRNKGNFPGRFSGRQFSNSRSEMNVSTLELGDSALYLCASSLDGQAGQPQHFGDGTRLSIL.

This chain uses TRBV14 with TRBJ1-1, with 10 positions matching TRBD1. This CDR3 has 17 amino acids. The trim removed 1 base at V and 4 bases at J, leaving 9 bases unmatched. Germline CDR1 SGHDN, CDR2 FVKESK. CDR3 sequence reads: CASSQAWGQGFGTEAFF. The CDR3 nucleotides read TGTGCCAGCAGCCAAGCGTGGGGACAGGGGTTTGGCACTGAAGCTTTCTTT.

The rearrangement links TRBV9 to TRBJ2-1; D unresolved. Trimming removed 1 base at V and 2 bases at J, with 7 bases between. Germline loops: CDR1 SGDLS, CDR2 YYNGEE. The CDR3 sequence is 14 residues long. CDR3 nucleotides: TGTGCCAGCAGCGTATTTGAGGCCTACAATGAGCAGTTCTTC. Translation: CASSVFEAYNEQFF.

The chain has TRBV25-1 and TRBJ2-1; D remains ambiguous. Germline V lookup: CDR1 MGHDK, CDR2 SYGVNS. V shed 7 bases and J shed 4 bases, with 5 bases lying between them. The CDR3 runs 11 residues. The CDR3 here is CASTAYNEQFF. The CDR3 DNA reads as TGTGCCAGCACAGCGTACAATGAGCAGTTCTTC.

V usage is TRBV19 and J usage is TRBJ2-7; 8 bases map to TRBD1. The CDR3 sequence is 14 residues long. CDR1 LNHDA and CDR2 SQIVND come from the germline V gene (reference sequence). J was trimmed by 5 bases and V by 6 bases; bases with no gene match: 9. The CDR3 loop is CASRPPGQGNEQYF. The CDR3, as DNA: TGTGCCAGTAGACCGCCTGGACAGGGCAACGAGCAGTACTTC.

V is TRBV19 and J is TRBJ2-5, with TRBD1 matching over 9 bases. After removal of 6 bases from V and 4 bases from J, the junction contained 9 bases not matched to a gene. The CDR3 runs to 15 residues. CDR1 and CDR2 from the germline V gene are LNHDA and SQIVND (reference sequence). DNA for the CDR3: TGTGCCAGTAGCCCAGGGACAGGGTGGGGAGAGACCCAGTACTTC. Protein product: CASSPGTGWGETQYF.

This clone has a single count. The V call is TRBV19, the J call TRBJ1-5; a possible D gene is TRBD1 (5 bases). The CDR3 is 15 residues long. Trimming shortened V by 4 bases and J by 2 bases, and 12 bases separated the two germline ends. CDR1 is LNHDA, CDR2 SQIVND, per germline (reference sequence). CDR3 in amino acids: CASSTRVFGNQPQHF. Written as DNA, the CDR3 is TGTGCCAGTAGTACCAGGGTTTTCGGCAATCAGCCCCAGCATTTT.

The chain uses TRBV18 and TRBJ1-4; perhaps TRBD1 as D (5 bases). Germline CDR1 reads KGHSH; CDR2 reads LQKENI. The V end lost 3 bases, the J end lost 0 bases, and 8 bases lay between the germline ends. The CDR3 sequence is 15 residues long. The CDR3 bases are TGTGCCAGCTCACCGACAGAACCAACTAATGAAAAACTGTTTTTT. Translated: CASSPTEPTNEKLFF.

The V call is TRBV5-4, the J call TRBJ2-7; D tentatively reads TRBD1 or TRBD2 (6 bases each). With 0 bases removed from V and 3 bases from J, the gap between germline ends came to 16 bases. The CDR3 length is 16 residues. CDR1 is SGHNT and CDR2 is YYREEE in the germline V gene (reference sequence). The CDR3 is CASSLVGAGPVYEQYF. CDR3 in DNA: TGTGCCAGCAGCTTGGTGGGGGCGGGACCTGTCTACGAGCAGTACTTC.

V usage is TRBV7-2 and J usage is TRBJ2-5; D not resolved. The CDR3 has 16 amino acids. The germline V and J ends were trimmed by 3 bases and 5 bases, with 19 bases remaining between them. CDR1 and CDR2 (germline): SGHTA, FQGNSA. The CDR3: CASSFGLASSRETQYF. The CDR3 DNA sequence: TGTGCCAGCAGCTTCGGGCTGGCGTCCTCAAGGGAGACCCAGTACTTC.

The genes are TRBV11-3 and TRBJ2-7, with 9 bases fitting TRBD1. The J segment lost 6 bases and the V segment lost 4 bases, leaving 4 bases of the junction unmatched. Looked up from germline, CDR1 is SGHNT and CDR2 is YENEEA. The CDR3 runs 13 residues. The CDR3 sequence is CASSSGQGPEQYF. In DNA form, the CDR3 reads TGTGCCAGCAGCTCGGGACAGGGCCCCGAGCAGTACTTC.

The rearrangement links TRBV7-6 to TRBJ2-3; tentative D call: TRBD2 (5 bases). CDR1 is SGHVS, CDR2 FNYEAQ, per germline. The V gene lost 0 bases and the J gene lost 1 base, with 11 bases spanning the gap. The CDR3 covers 16 residues. CDR3 loop: CASSLAEATGTDTQYF. The CDR3, as DNA: TGTGCCAGCAGCTTAGCGGAGGCGACCGGCACAGATACGCAGTATTTT.

This chain joins TRBV2 and TRBJ2-1; 13 nucleotides match TRBD2. This CDR3 comprises 15 residues. Germline CDR1 SNHLY, CDR2 FYNNEI. V was clipped by 7 bases and J by 7 bases; unmatched bases: 7. CDR3 sequence (DNA): TGTGCCAGCACTACCGGGACTAGCGGGGTAAATGAGCAGTTCTTC. This codes for CASTTGTSGVNEQFF.

Concerning this clone itself: The junction and the germline gene differ at one end; a read error may be behind it. Distinct nucleotide sequences in the sample also encode this CDR3. V and J are TRBV4-1 and TRBJ2-1, with 7 bases matching TRBD1. This CDR3 contains 15 residues. Germline CDR1 and CDR2: MGHRA and YSYEKL. CDR3 residues: CASSKPGQPYNEQFF. The CDR3 DNA follows: TGCGCCAGCAGCAAACCGGGACAGCCCTACAATGAGCAATTCTTC.

CDR3 nucleotide sequence: TGCGCCAGCAGCTTATGGCAGGGCTCGATCTCTGGGGCCAACGTCCTGACTTTC. This sequence encodes CASSLWQGSISGANVLTF. This chain joins TRBV5-1 and TRBJ2-6, with a weak D call TRBD1 (5 bases). Per germline, CDR1 SGHRS and CDR2 YFSETQ. The CDR3 is 18 amino acids. V gave up 2 bases and J gave up 0 bases, with 15 bases separating them.

V usage is TRBV6-5 and J usage is TRBJ1-4; 8 positions match TRBD1. CDR1 is MNHEY and CDR2 is SVGAGI in the germline V gene. The CDR3 is 14 amino acids. Losses at the gene ends were 7 bases for V and 6 bases for J; bases not matched to a gene: 7. CDR3 protein: CASKENRGDEKLFF. CDR3 sequence (DNA): TGTGCCAGCAAAGAAAACAGGGGGGATGAAAAACTGTTTTTT.

This chain uses TRBV5-1 with TRBJ2-1; 10 bases map to TRBD2. The CDR3 spans 14 residues. The V segment lost 2 bases and the J segment 10 bases; nucleotides outside the gene matches: 6. Germline lookup yields CDR1 SGHRS and CDR2 YFSETQ. The CDR3 protein is CASSFLAGAMEQFF. CDR3 sequence (DNA): TGCGCCAGCAGCTTTCTAGCGGGAGCTATGGAGCAGTTCTTC.

V and J are TRBV28 and TRBJ2-2; TRBD1 agrees at 7 bases. V shed 10 bases, J shed 8 bases, and the junction held 4 bases outside the gene matches. Germline loops: CDR1 MDHEN, CDR2 SYDVKM. The CDR3 length is 11 residues. CDR3 sequence (DNA): TGTGCCACACAGGGGCCTGGGGAGCTGTTTTTT. Its translation is CATQGPGELFF.

A single count supports this clone. This chain uses TRBV28 with TRBJ1-2; D unclear. CDR1 is MDHEN and CDR2 is SYDVKM in the germline V gene. This CDR3 comprises 16 residues. Between the trimmed V and J ends, which lost 2 bases and 0 bases, there was a span of 13 bases. CDR3 sequence reads: CASSLDPVGTNYGYTF. Written as DNA, the CDR3 is TGTGCCAGCAGTTTAGATCCAGTTGGAACTAACTATGGCTACACCTTC.

The chain is built from TRBV28 and TRBJ1-1; D gene uncertain. V was shortened by 4 bases and J by 1 base, with 10 bases between the two germline ends. The germline gives CDR1 MDHEN, CDR2 SYDVKM. This CDR3 has 14 residues. CDR3 bases: TGTGCCAGCAGTTCGTACGGCGAGAACACTGAAGCTTTCTTT. It specifies CASSSYGENTEAFF.

This clone appeared a single time. The rearrangement uses TRBV9 and TRBJ1-3; D ambiguous. Trimming cost V 5 bases and J 0 bases, with 9 bases left between them. This CDR3 is 14 amino acids long. Germline assignment: CDR1 SGDLS and CDR2 YYNGEE. For the CDR3, the DNA is TGTGCCAGCAGTGACCCCAGCTCTGGAAACACCATATATTTT. This gives the protein CASSDPSSGNTIYF.

This sequence joins TRBV27 and TRBJ1-5; the match to TRBD1 covers 7 bases. Looked up from germline, CDR1 is MNHEY and CDR2 is SMNVEV (reference sequence). The CDR3 contains 13 residues. The junction had 5 bases not matched to a gene; V was cut back by 5 bases and J by 7 bases. This chain's CDR3 is CASSRGGAQPQHF. The CDR3 nucleotides read TGTGCCAGCAGTAGAGGGGGCGCACAGCCCCAGCATTTT.

The rearrangement links TRBV30 to TRBJ1-1; unclear D gene. V was pared by 2 bases and J by 3 bases, with 10 bases between. The CDR3 loop spans 13 amino acids. The germline V gene has CDR1 GTSNPN and CDR2 SVGIG (reference sequence). The CDR3, as DNA: TGTGCCTGGAGTATCCGCCCCGACACTGAAGCTTTCTTT. It is translated as CAWSIRPDTEAFF.

This sequence joins TRBV6-1 and TRBJ2-7, with D possibly called TRBD1 or TRBD2 (5 bases each). This CDR3 has 14 amino acids. V lost 5 bases to trimming and J lost 4 bases, with 15 bases between them. The germline V gene has CDR1 MNHNS and CDR2 SASEGT. The CDR3 region has the DNA TGTGCCAGCAGTAGGGCCAGGGACGCGTACGAGCAGTACTTC. Translation: CASSRARDAYEQYF.

The genes are TRBV10-3 and TRBJ2-7, with 9 bases fitting TRBD1. This CDR3 comprises 14 residues. The V segment lost 5 bases and the J segment 5 bases; nucleotides outside the gene matches: 7. Germline V lookup: CDR1 ENHRY, CDR2 SYGVKD. CDR3 DNA: TGTGCCATCAGTACCGGGACAGGGCGCCACGAGCAGTACTTC. Translating it yields CAISTGTGRHEQYF.